These T cell receptor beta chains were read from a single sample in a study of blood T cells in healthy people across ages. Each CDR3 protein gets one entry after TCRdb re-called the 5' RACE reads with MiXCR. The sample has 270,000 or so distinct CDR3 sequences; 25% to 30% are singletons. Sequenced: blood. The receptors stem from a woman aged 70-85 years in good health. Both conserved end residues are part of each CDR3. A D gene is named only where the DNA matches it firmly. For some rows the clone size is stated as once, few or many, or as a class when expanded; others skip it.

clone size	D gene	V gene	J gene	CDR3 protein	CDR3 DNA
.	TRBD2	TRBV6-1	TRBJ2-3	CASSERLAVTDTQYF	TGTGCCAGCAGTGAACGGCTAGCGGTGACAGATACGCAGTATTTT
once	.	TRBV20-1	TRBJ2-7	CSAGRQASGLKQYF	TGCAGTGCTGGTAGACAGGCCAGCGGCCTTAAGCAGTACTTC
few	TRBD2	TRBV2	TRBJ2-4	CASSAGGIAKNIQYF	TGTGCCAGCAGTGCGGGGGGGATAGCCAAAAACATTCAGTACTTC
few	.	TRBV7-8	TRBJ1-4	CASSLVAVDEKLFF	TGTGCCAGCAGCTTAGTGGCCGTGGATGAAAAACTGTTTTTT
.	.	TRBV7-2	TRBJ2-7	CASSQDYPREQYF	TGTGCCAGCTCCCAGGACTATCCTCGGGAGCAGTACTTC
few	TRBD2	TRBV20-1	TRBJ2-5	CSARDRASGRAWGTQYF	TGCAGTGCTAGAGATCGGGCTAGCGGGAGGGCCTGGGGGACCCAGTACTTC
.	TRBD2	TRBV12-3/TRBV12-4	TRBJ2-7	CASSPTSGRLEQYF	TGTGCCAGCAGCCCGACTAGCGGGAGGTTGGAGCAGTACTTC
.	TRBD2	TRBV3-1	TRBJ2-3	CASSPGRERDTQYF	TGTGCCAGCAGCCCAGGGCGGGAGAGGGATACGCAGTATTTT
.	.	TRBV20-1	TRBJ2-7	CSATATGLEQYF	TGCAGTGCTACCGCAACAGGGCTCGAGCAGTACTTC
once	.	TRBV29-1	TRBJ2-7	CSGELTAEQYF	TGCAGCGGTGAACTGACAGCCGAGCAGTACTTC
.	.	TRBV28	TRBJ2-6	CASSPSPANVLTF	TGTGCCAGCAGCCCCTCTCCCGCCAACGTCCTGACTTTC
few	.	TRBV7-2	TRBJ2-7	CASSLAREQYF	TGTGCCAGCAGCTTAGCACGCGAGCAGTACTTC
.	.	TRBV4-2	TRBJ1-3	CASSQDLAGSSGNTIYF	TGTGCCAGCAGCCAAGATTTGGCGGGAAGCTCTGGAAACACCATATATTTT
many	TRBD2	TRBV28	TRBJ2-5	CASSTGTSGRKETQYF	TGTGCCAGCAGTACCGGGACTAGCGGGAGAAAAGAGACCCAGTACTTC
few	TRBD1	TRBV20-1	TRBJ2-3	CSAGQGRTDTQYF	TGCAGTGCTGGACAGGGGCGGACAGATACGCAGTATTTT
few	.	TRBV9	TRBJ2-2	CASSVAGGASGELFF	TGTGCCAGCAGCGTAGCTGGGGGCGCTTCTGGGGAGCTGTTTTTT
.	.	TRBV6-2/TRBV6-3	TRBJ2-5	CASSPSGLGVETQYF	TGTGCCAGCAGTCCCTCAGGACTGGGAGTGGAGACCCAGTACTTC
.	.	TRBV7-3	TRBJ2-3	CASSPRGGSDTQYF	TGTGCCAGCAGCCCAAGGGGGGGGTCAGATACGCAGTATTTT
.	.	TRBV18	TRBJ2-2	CASSPGLNTGELFF	TGTGCCAGCTCACCGGGGCTGAACACCGGGGAGCTGTTTTTT
.	.	TRBV4-3	TRBJ1-1	CASSQRVANTEAFF	TGCGCCAGCAGCCAAAGGGTGGCGAACACTGAAGCTTTCTTT
.	TRBD2	TRBV7-9	TRBJ2-3	CASSQGLAGTSTDTQYF	TGTGCCAGCAGCCAAGGACTAGCGGGGACCAGCACAGATACGCAGTATTTT
.	TRBD2	TRBV28	TRBJ2-5	CASSYPGLAGRETQYF	TGTGCCAGCAGCTACCCGGGACTAGCGGGAAGAGAGACCCAGTACTTC
.	.	TRBV20-1	TRBJ1-4	CSASPPGGQAGEKLFF	TGCAGTGCTAGTCCTCCCGGAGGGCAGGCGGGTGAAAAACTGTTTTTT
.	.	TRBV29-1	TRBJ2-3	CSSISTDTQYF	TGCAGCTCTATCAGCACAGATACGCAGTATTTT
.	.	TRBV6-5	TRBJ2-3	CASSRTHTDTQYF	TGTGCCAGCAGTCGGACTCACACAGATACGCAGTATTTT
few	TRBD1	TRBV20-1	TRBJ1-2	CSAGQPQGATNYGYTF	TGCAGTGCTGGCCAACCACAGGGGGCGACTAACTATGGCTACACCTTC
.	.	TRBV20-1	TRBJ2-3	CSVRPTDTQYF	TGCAGTGTTCGCCCCACAGATACGCAGTATTTT
few	.	TRBV20-1	TRBJ2-7	CSASGRGPHYEQYF	TGCAGTGCGTCAGGGCGGGGCCCCCACTACGAGCAGTACTTC
.	TRBD1	TRBV14	TRBJ1-4	CASSQQGVDEKLFF	TGTGCCAGCAGCCAACAGGGGGTGGATGAAAAACTGTTTTTT